This TCR beta chain is drawn from a study of blood T cell repertoires in COVID-19. Under the authors' procedure: The authors estimated nucleated cell counts from reference gene primer amplification. Repertoires were generated with immunoSEQ multiplex PCR, while TCRdb's copy carries only in-frame clones and drops some. V, J and clone size were drawn from that table, and D and trimming were deduced from the DNA. Altogether over 100,000 clones are present, approximately 80% being singletons, with the ten largest covering approximately 3.3%. CDR3 length: 15 amino acids. Germline lookup yields CDR1 SNHLY and CDR2 FYNNEI. J was trimmed by 6 bases and V by 6 bases; bases with no gene match: 10.

The chain joins TRBV2 to TRBJ2-3; 9 bases are shared with TRBD2. The material sequenced was peripheral blood. The TCR originated in a woman of 80 years or more with active or convalescent COVID-19. DNA for the CDR3: TGTGCCAGCAGGGGCCTAGCGGGAAGGGGGGATACGCAGTATTTT. Amino acids: CASRGLAGRGDTQYF.